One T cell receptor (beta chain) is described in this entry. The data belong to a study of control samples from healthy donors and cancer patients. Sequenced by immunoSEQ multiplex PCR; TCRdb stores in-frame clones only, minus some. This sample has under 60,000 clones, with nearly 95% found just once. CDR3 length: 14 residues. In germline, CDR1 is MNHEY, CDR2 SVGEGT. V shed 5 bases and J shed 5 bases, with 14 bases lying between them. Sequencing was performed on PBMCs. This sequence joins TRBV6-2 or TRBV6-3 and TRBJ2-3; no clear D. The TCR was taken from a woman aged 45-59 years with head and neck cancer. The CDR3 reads CASSPRTPGDTQYF. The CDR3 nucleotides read TGTGCCAGCAGTCCACGGACCCCGGGAGATACGCAGTATTTT.